A single sample gave rise to the 14 T cell receptor beta chains below, sequenced in a study of blood T cell repertoires in COVID-19. Libraries were prepared by immunoSEQ multiplex PCR; TCRdb keeps only in-frame clonotypes and omits some of them. Of some 190,000 clones detected, roughly nine tenths appear once; the ten largest clones hold roughly 24%. Source material: PBMCs or T cells enriched from blood (not recorded which). The receptors were sampled from a woman in her forties in a cohort exposed to, infected with or recovered from COVID-19 (not recorded which).

The J gene is TRBJ1-1, the V gene TRBV24-1; 8 bases fit TRBD1. The J segment lost 4 bases and the V segment lost 2 bases, leaving 8 bases of the junction unmatched. The CDR3 is made up of 16 amino acids. CDR1 is KGHDR, CDR2 SFDVKD, per germline. The CDR3 reads CATSDSTGDMGTEAFF. CDR3 coding DNA: TGTGCCACCAGTGATTCGACAGGGGATATGGGCACTGAAGCTTTCTTT.

The chain carries TRBV7-8 and TRBJ1-2; 9 positions match TRBD1. CDR3 length: 12 residues. The germline V gene has CDR1 SGHVS and CDR2 FQNEAQ. The junction had 4 bases not matched to a gene; V was cut back by 5 bases and J by 9 bases. The CDR3 bases are TGTGCCAGCAGCACGGACAGGGGCCGCTACACCTTC. Its protein product is CASSTDRGRYTF.

V usage is TRBV7-9 and J usage is TRBJ2-5, with 12 bases matching TRBD2. The V segment lost 6 bases and the J segment 1 base; nucleotides outside the gene matches: 6. CDR3 size: 16 residues. The germline V gene has CDR1 SEHNR and CDR2 FQNEAQ (reference sequence). In nucleotides, the CDR3 is TGTGCCAGCAGGTTTGGACTAGCGGGGATCCAAGAGACCCAGTACTTC. The encoded protein is CASRFGLAGIQETQYF.

V is TRBV7-2 and J is TRBJ1-6, with 7 nucleotides matching TRBD1. The CDR3 consists of 13 residues. The germline gives CDR1 SGHTA, CDR2 FQGNSA. J gave up 6 bases and V 6 bases, and 2 bases lay outside the gene matches. Written as DNA, the CDR3 is TGTGCCAGCAGTCGGGACAGTAATTCACCCCTCCACTTT. It specifies CASSRDSNSPLHF.

This clone showed up just a few times. Here the CDR3 DNA reads TGCGCCACCAGAGGAGGCACCGGGGAGCTGTTTTTT. It codes for CATRGGTGELFF. The V gene is TRBV4-1, the J gene TRBJ2-2; TRBD2 is a possible D gene (5 bases). V dropped 10 bases and J dropped 4 bases, with 10 bases sitting between them. Germline V gene data show CDR1 as MGHRA and CDR2 as YSYEKL. The CDR3 loop spans 12 amino acids.

This clone has a handful of counts. The chain links TRBV6-5 to TRBJ1-4, with 8 positions matching TRBD1. Germline V lookup: CDR1 MNHEY, CDR2 SVGAGI. The CDR3 sequence is 13 residues long. V trimming: 3 bases; J trimming: 7 bases; junction bases outside the gene matches: 1. CDR3 DNA: TGTGCCAGCAGTTATGACAGGGGTGAAAAACTGTTTTTT. It specifies CASSYDRGEKLFF.

V is TRBV3-1 (or the pseudogene TRBV3-2) and J is TRBJ1-2; D ambiguous. Trimming stripped 4 bases from V and 3 bases from J, with 15 bases between. Germline values: CDR1 LGHDT, CDR2 YNNKEL (reference sequence). The CDR3 is 15 residues long. CDR3 in amino acids: CASSPQPRLYYGYTF. CDR3 in DNA: TGTGCCAGCAGCCCCCAACCTAGGCTGTACTATGGCTACACCTTC.

This clone showed up just once. The chain employs TRBV19 and TRBJ1-1; D ambiguous. CDR3 length equals 13 residues. Deletions cut 7 bases from V and 2 bases from J, with 11 bases between. The V gene's germline CDR1 is LNHDA and CDR2 SQIVND (reference sequence). Here the CDR3 DNA reads TGTGCCAGTACTTTGGGCAGAAACACTGAAGCTTTCTTT. Translation gives CASTLGRNTEAFF.

This clone was detected only once. J is TRBJ2-2 and V is TRBV30; D may be TRBD2 (5 bases). This CDR3 comprises 14 residues. Germline V gene lookup returns CDR1 GTSNPN and CDR2 SVGIG (reference sequence). V dropped 5 bases and J dropped 5 bases, with 15 bases sitting between them. In nucleotides, the CDR3 is TGTGCCTGGTTTGAGGGAGTGGGGACCGGGGAGCTGTTTTTT. It codes for CAWFEGVGTGELFF.

This chain joins TRBV6-5 and TRBJ1-4; D gene uncertain. This CDR3 has 15 residues. V was pared by 5 bases and J by 4 bases, with 14 bases between. Germline V gene data show CDR1 as MNHEY and CDR2 as SVGAGI. Written as DNA, the CDR3 is TGTGCCAGCAGTCCGGTAGCCGGGGATAATGAAAAACTGTTTTTT. As protein: CASSPVAGDNEKLFF.

The J gene is TRBJ1-1, the V gene TRBV19; 9 bases match TRBD1. The junction had 11 bases not matched to a gene; V was cut back by 7 bases and J by 11 bases. CDR3 length: 13 residues. Germline lookup yields CDR1 LNHDA and CDR2 SQIVND (reference sequence). DNA of the CDR3: TGTGCCAGTAAGGCACAGGGGGCAGCGGAGGCTTTCTTT. Its protein product is CASKAQGAAEAFF.

The chain uses TRBV11-2 and TRBJ1-1; 7 positions agree with TRBD1. The CDR3 spans 16 residues. CDR1 and CDR2 from the germline V gene are SGHAT and FQNNGV. With 6 bases clipped from V and 1 base from J, the junction kept 11 bases outside the gene matches. The DNA of the CDR3 is TGTGCCAGCAGGCCCACCAGGGGGAAGCGGAACACTGAAGCTTTCTTT. Protein sequence: CASRPTRGKRNTEAFF.

The J gene is TRBJ1-4, the V gene TRBV5-1, with a possible D match to TRBD1 (5 bases). Germline V CDR1 and CDR2: SGHRS, YFSETQ. This CDR3 is built from 15 residues. The V end was cut by 4 bases, the J end by 4 bases, with 14 bases between. The CDR3 sequence is CASSPEGPVNEKLFF. Here the CDR3 DNA reads TGCGCCAGCAGCCCGGAGGGGCCAGTTAATGAAAAACTGTTTTTT.

V usage is TRBV27 and J usage is TRBJ1-2; D possibly corresponds to TRBD1 (5 bases). The CDR3 loop spans 13 amino acids. Germline V CDR1 and CDR2: MNHEY, SMNVEV (reference sequence). Trimming cost V 8 bases and J 1 base, with 11 bases left between them. CDR3 in amino acids: CASGARVNYGYTF. The CDR3 region has the DNA TGTGCCAGCGGTGCCAGGGTTAACTATGGCTACACCTTC.